One sample yielded the 32 T cell receptor beta chains listed below, sequenced in a study of radiation and T cells in renal cell carcinoma. Some clones are missing from TCRdb's copy, which holds only in-frame ones; the method was immunoSEQ multiplex PCR. Among 150,000 or so clones listed, 88% were seen once. Time point here: baseline pretreatment blood. Treatment noted: 15 Gy SBRT to primary tumor, nephrectomy 4 weeks later. The sample was blood, taken from a patient whose treatment included radiotherapy and nephrectomy. Receptors originate from a woman between 70 and 85 years old with renal cell carcinoma.

The chain has TRBV19 and TRBJ1-2, with 11 bases that match TRBD1. V shed 3 bases, J shed 11 bases, and the junction held 2 bases outside the gene matches. The V gene's germline CDR1 is LNHDA and CDR2 SQIVND (reference sequence). The CDR3 is 12 residues long. In nucleotides, the CDR3 is TGTGCCAGTAGTATGGGACAGGGGGGGTACACCTTC. Amino acid sequence: CASSMGQGGYTF. The full variable domain, completed using reference TRBV19 and TRBJ1-2, is DGGITQSPKYLFRKEGQNVTLSCEQNLNHDAMYWYRQDPGQGLRLIYYSQIVNDFQKGDIAEGYSVSREKKESFPLTVTSAQKNPTAFYLCASSMGQGGYTFGSGTRLTVV.

The CDR3 DNA follows: TGTGCCAGCAGGACAGGGGGCACAGATACGCAGTATTTT. Amino acids: CASRTGGTDTQYF. This sequence joins TRBV2 and TRBJ2-3, with 8 bases that match TRBD1. The junction had 0 bases not matched to a gene; V was cut back by 6 bases and J by 1 base. CDR1 SNHLY and CDR2 FYNNEI come from the germline V gene. This CDR3 has 13 residues.

Here the CDR3 DNA reads TGTGCCAGCAGCGCGGGACAGTACACAGATACGCAGTATTTT. It is translated as CASSAGQYTDTQYF. The chain carries TRBV9 and TRBJ2-3, with 7 bases that match TRBD1. The CDR3 is made up of 14 amino acids. Germline CDR1 reads SGDLS; CDR2 reads YYNGEE. The J segment lost 2 bases and the V segment lost 3 bases, leaving 3 bases of the junction unmatched.

The chain is built from TRBV7-6 and TRBJ1-1; TRBD1 matches at 7 bases. Looked up from germline, CDR1 is SGHVS and CDR2 is FNYEAQ. The CDR3 consists of 17 residues. The V segment lost 1 base and the J segment 5 bases; nucleotides outside the gene matches: 13. This chain's CDR3 is CASSLDGLQGMDTEAFF. In DNA form, the CDR3 reads TGTGCCAGCAGCTTAGACGGATTACAGGGGATGGATACTGAAGCTTTCTTT.

The rearrangement uses TRBV30 and TRBJ2-7; TRBD1 agrees at 8 bases. Germline V gene sequence: CDR1 GTSNPN, CDR2 SVGIG (reference sequence). There are 15 residues in the CDR3. The V segment lost 1 base and the J segment 5 bases; nucleotides outside the gene matches: 10. Here the CDR3 reads CAWSADRAVIHEQYF. The CDR3 nucleotides are TGTGCCTGGAGTGCGGACAGGGCCGTTATCCACGAGCAGTACTTC. The complete variable domain, with remaining parts taken from reference TRBV30 and TRBJ2-7, reads SQTIHQWPATLVQPVGSPLSLECTVEGTSNPNLYWYRQAAGRGLQLLFYSVGIGQISSEVPQNLSASRPQDRQFILSSKKLLLSDSGFYLCAWSADRAVIHEQYFGPGTRLTVT.

V usage is TRBV7-3 and J usage is TRBJ1-1, with a weak D call TRBD1 (6 bases). Trimming took off 5 bases at V and 4 bases at J, with 14 bases between the two ends. The germline V gene has CDR1 SGHTA and CDR2 FQGTGA. This CDR3 comprises 14 residues. CDR3 region: CASSPNRVGTEAFF. In DNA form, the CDR3 reads TGTGCCAGCAGCCCGAACAGGGTTGGCACTGAAGCTTTCTTT.

This sequence joins TRBV27 and TRBJ2-5, with D possibly TRBD1 on 5 matching bases. With 5 bases removed from V and 6 bases from J, the gap between germline ends came to 13 bases. Germline V gene lookup returns CDR1 MNHEY and CDR2 SMNVEV (reference sequence). CDR3 size: 13 residues. As DNA, the CDR3 is TGTGCCAGCAGTCCCCTTAGGGGCCAGACCCAGTACTTC. It codes for CASSPLRGQTQYF.

The CDR3 coding sequence is TGTGCCAGCAGTACGGGGGCAGGTACGCAGTATTTT. Protein sequence: CASSTGAGTQYF. The rearrangement joins TRBV6-5 to TRBJ2-3, with D perhaps given as TRBD1 or TRBD2 (6 bases each). Trimming removed 5 bases at V and 8 bases at J, with 11 bases between. The CDR3 contains 12 residues. The germline CDR1 and CDR2 sequences are MNHEY and SVGAGI.

The V call is TRBV5-4, the J call TRBJ1-2, with D perhaps matching TRBD1 (5 bases). With 2 bases removed from V and 8 bases from J, the gap between germline ends came to 10 bases. CDR1 SGHNT and CDR2 YYREEE come from the germline V gene (reference sequence). The CDR3 is made up of 12 amino acids. CDR3 nucleotide sequence: TGTGCCAGCAGCTTCCAGGGTAGCGGCTACACCTTC. Translated: CASSFQGSGYTF.

The rearrangement joins TRBV7-2 to TRBJ2-1; 12 bases fit TRBD2. The J segment lost 3 bases and the V segment lost 5 bases, leaving 2 bases of the junction unmatched. The CDR3 runs to 15 residues. Germline V gene lookup returns CDR1 SGHTA and CDR2 FQGNSA. CDR3 protein: CASSRTSGDYNEQFF. CDR3 sequence (DNA): TGTGCCAGCAGCAGGACTAGCGGGGACTACAATGAGCAGTTCTTC.

Regarding this clone: The same CDR3 is also encoded by other DNA sequences in this sample. This chain links TRBV5-1 with TRBJ2-3; D remains ambiguous. With 3 bases removed from V and 2 bases from J, the gap between germline ends came to 1 base. The CDR3 is made up of 11 amino acids. Germline V CDR1 and CDR2: SGHRS, YFSETQ. The chain's CDR3 is CASSSTDTQYF. The DNA for the CDR3 is TGCGCCAGCAGCTCCACAGATACGCAGTATTTT.

V gene TRBV7-2 combines with J gene TRBJ1-2, with no clear D. CDR3 size: 15 residues. V was cut by 4 bases and J by 4 bases, with 16 bases left in between. CDR1 SGHTA and CDR2 FQGNSA come from the germline V gene. The CDR3 reads CASSSSQVESYGYTF. The CDR3 DNA reads as TGTGCCAGCAGCTCCAGCCAGGTCGAATCCTATGGCTACACCTTC. Drawing the rest from reference TRBV7-2 and TRBJ1-2, the complete variable domain is GAGVSQSPSNKVTEKGKDVELRCDPISGHTALYWYRQSLGQGLEFLIYFQGNSAPDKSGLPSDRFSAERTGGSVSTLTIQRTQQEDSAVYLCASSSSQVESYGYTFGSGTRLTVV.

The chain links TRBV7-2 to TRBJ1-2; D gene ambiguous. This CDR3 contains 14 residues. Germline CDR1 reads SGHTA; CDR2 reads FQGNSA. Trimming took off 0 bases at V and 0 bases at J, with 5 bases between the two ends. The CDR3 DNA is TGTGCCAGCAGCTTAGCGCCAGCTAACTATGGCTACACCTTC. Translated, it gives CASSLAPANYGYTF.

The genes are TRBV5-1 and TRBJ1-2; D gene uncertain. Germline values: CDR1 SGHRS, CDR2 YFSETQ. The V end lost 2 bases, the J end lost 2 bases, and 10 bases lay between the germline ends. The length of the CDR3 is 14 residues. This CDR3 is CASSFTGANYGYTF. CDR3 DNA sequence: TGCGCCAGCAGCTTTACGGGAGCGAACTATGGCTACACCTTC.

J is TRBJ2-4 and V is TRBV5-1; D ambiguous. Germline V CDR1 and CDR2: SGHRS, YFSETQ. The CDR3 runs 13 residues. Trimming removed 0 bases at V and 8 bases at J, with 9 bases between. The CDR3 loop reads CASSLAWTDIQYF. The CDR3 coding sequence is TGCGCCAGCAGCTTGGCATGGACGGACATTCAGTACTTC.

Remarks on this clone: At the DNA level, this CDR3 is encoded by other sequences in the same sample as well. This rearrangement joins TRBV13 to TRBJ2-7; 7 nucleotides align to TRBD1. The ends lost 3 bases at V and 2 bases at J; junction bases unmatched: 1. Looked up from germline, CDR1 is PRHDT and CDR2 is FYEKMQ (reference sequence). The CDR3 is 13 residues long. Written as DNA, the CDR3 is TGTGCCAGCAGCTTGGGACAGACCTACGAGCAGTACTTC. Its translation: CASSLGQTYEQYF.

The rearrangement uses TRBV5-1 and TRBJ1-2; D is unresolved. Trimming stripped 0 bases from V and 3 bases from J, with 12 bases between. The CDR3 sequence is 15 residues long. CDR1 is SGHRS, CDR2 YFSETQ, per germline. CDR3: CASSLGLASDYGYTF. For the CDR3, the DNA is TGCGCCAGCAGCTTGGGTCTGGCGTCGGACTATGGCTACACCTTC.

This chain connects TRBV7-2 to TRBJ1-3, with D unresolved. Germline CDR1 is SGHTA and CDR2 is FQGNSA. Trimming took 4 bases from V and 2 from J, leaving 9 bases between them. There are 14 residues in the CDR3. CDR3 residues: CASSSGRAGNTIYF. The CDR3 DNA reads as TGTGCCAGCAGCTCCGGGAGGGCTGGAAACACCATATATTTT.

This clone was detected only once. Other DNA sequences within the sample encode an identical CDR3. The rearrangement joins TRBV6-6 to TRBJ2-3, with D uncertain. V lost 7 bases to trimming and J lost 3 bases, with 11 bases between them. The CDR3 extends over 13 amino acids. CDR1 and CDR2 from the germline V gene are MNHNY and SVGAGI (reference sequence). The CDR3 coding sequence is TGTGCCAGCACCCGAGGTTCTACAGATACGCAGTATTTT. This codes for CASTRGSTDTQYF.

The chain recombines TRBV5-1 with TRBJ2-5, with 8 positions matching TRBD2. V was clipped by 4 bases and J by 5 bases; unmatched bases: 10. This CDR3 comprises 15 residues. The germline V gene encodes CDR1 SGHRS and CDR2 YFSETQ. CDR3 DNA sequence: TGCGCCAGCAGCGCTAGCGGGCCCTTGGGTGAGACCCAGTACTTC. Its translation: CASSASGPLGETQYF.

The gene calls are TRBV10-3 and TRBJ2-1, with D tentatively TRBD1 (5 bases). This CDR3 contains 12 residues. Trimming left V 10 bases short and J 4 bases short, with 11 bases between. CDR1 and CDR2 (germline): ENHRY, SYGVKD. The CDR3 protein is CATRTNYNEQFF. CDR3 in DNA: TGTGCCACGAGGACAAATTACAATGAGCAGTTCTTC.

This clone was seen a handful of times. V and J are TRBV27 and TRBJ1-6, with 7 bases lining up with TRBD1. The CDR3 has 16 amino acids. From germline, CDR1 is MNHEY and CDR2 SMNVEV (reference sequence). With 6 bases clipped from V and 7 bases from J, the junction kept 12 bases outside the gene matches. The CDR3 here is CASRRDRAAGNSPLHF. CDR3 nucleotide sequence: TGTGCCAGCAGACGCGACAGGGCCGCAGGGAATTCACCCCTCCACTTT.

The V gene is TRBV5-5, the J gene TRBJ1-4, with D possibly TRBD1 on 6 matching bases. CDR1 is SGHKS and CDR2 is YYEKEE in the germline V gene (reference sequence). This CDR3 is 15 amino acids long. Trimming took off 2 bases at V and 4 bases at J, with 12 bases between the two ends. The CDR3 DNA sequence: TGTGCCAGCAGCTTAATCACAGGGAGTAATGAAAAACTGTTTTTT. It codes for CASSLITGSNEKLFF. The entire variable domain, with the rest obtained from reference TRBV5-5 and TRBJ1-4, is as follows: DAGVTQSPTHLIKTRGQQVTLRCSPISGHKSVSWYQQVLGQGPQFIFQYYEKEERGRGNFPDRFSARQFPNYSSELNVNALLLGDSALYLCASSLITGSNEKLFFGSGTQLSVL.

This clone was counted between two and nine times. This chain uses TRBV7-2 with TRBJ1-2; D is unresolved. The CDR3 totals 15 residues. The V and J ends lost 0 bases and 4 bases respectively, with 12 bases between them. Looked up from germline, CDR1 is SGHTA and CDR2 is FQGNSA. CDR3 bases: TGTGCCAGCAGCTTAGCGGTCCTCCCAAGCTATGGCTACACCTTC. It is translated as CASSLAVLPSYGYTF.

The rearrangement joins TRBV2 to TRBJ1-4; 7 bases match TRBD1. Trimming removed 8 bases from V and 5 bases from J; junction bases left unmatched: 2. Germline lookup yields CDR1 SNHLY and CDR2 FYNNEI. CDR3 length equals 12 residues. CDR3 amino acids: CASLGQNEKLFF. CDR3 bases: TGTGCCAGCTTGGGACAGAATGAAAAACTGTTTTTT.

V usage is TRBV28 and J usage is TRBJ2-3; the match to TRBD1 covers 8 bases. With V trimmed by 6 bases and J by 0 bases, 11 bases remained unmatched. The CDR3 extends over 17 amino acids. Germline loops: CDR1 MDHEN, CDR2 SYDVKM. CDR3 protein: CASSPPLTGVSTDTQYF. DNA for the CDR3: TGTGCCAGCAGCCCCCCTCTGACAGGGGTTAGCACAGATACGCAGTATTTT.

This chain joins TRBV11-3 and TRBJ1-6, with D possibly TRBD1 on 5 matching bases. The germline V and J ends were trimmed by 1 base and 7 bases, with 8 bases remaining between them. The germline V gene has CDR1 SGHNT and CDR2 YENEEA. This CDR3 comprises 14 residues. CDR3 in DNA: TGTGCCAGCAGCTTAGTTAACAGGAATTCACCCCTCCACTTT. This sequence encodes CASSLVNRNSPLHF.

V gene TRBV6-6 combines with J gene TRBJ2-7, with D perhaps TRBD1 or TRBD2 (5 bases each). CDR1 is MNHNY and CDR2 is SVGAGI in the germline V gene (reference sequence). The CDR3 runs to 15 residues. Trimming shortened V by 6 bases and J by 6 bases, and 21 bases separated the two germline ends. For the CDR3, the DNA is TGTGCCAGCAGCCGGTCTACCGAGGGACGCCCCGAGCAGTACTTC. It is translated as CASSRSTEGRPEQYF.

The chain recombines TRBV9 with TRBJ2-7, with TRBD1 as a possible D gene (5 bases). V lost 0 bases and J 2 bases, leaving 9 bases between the germline ends. CDR3 size: 14 residues. Germline V gene lookup returns CDR1 SGDLS and CDR2 YYNGEE. Here the CDR3 DNA reads TGTGCCAGCAGCGTAGGCAGGGATGCCTACGAGCAGTACTTC. Its translation: CASSVGRDAYEQYF.

The chain employs TRBV30 and TRBJ1-1; TRBD1 matches 8 bases. The CDR3 consists of 16 residues. CDR1 is GTSNPN, CDR2 SVGIG, per germline (reference sequence). With V trimmed by 0 bases and J by 3 bases, 9 bases remained unmatched. The CDR3 spells CAWSVPGQAKDTEAFF. CDR3 sequence (DNA): TGTGCCTGGAGTGTCCCGGGACAGGCCAAGGACACTGAAGCTTTCTTT.

V usage is TRBV20-1 and J usage is TRBJ1-5, with D hard to call. The CDR3 has 11 residues. Germline-derived CDR1 and CDR2 are DFQATT and SNEGSKA (reference sequence). V was cut by 3 bases and J by 8 bases, with 8 bases left in between. DNA for the CDR3: TGCAGTGCTAGCTACACGGAGCCCCAGCATTTT. Amino acid sequence: CSASYTEPQHF.

The chain couples TRBV7-9 to TRBJ2-3, with 7 bases aligning to TRBD2. V gave up 2 bases and J gave up 4 bases; unmatched junction bases: 3. Germline CDR1 and CDR2: SEHNR and FQNEAQ (reference sequence). The CDR3 length is 14 residues. The CDR3 here is CASSLSGDADTQYF. The CDR3 DNA sequence: TGTGCCAGCAGCTTAAGCGGGGACGCAGATACGCAGTATTTT.